This is a list of T cell receptor beta chains from one sample in a study of cytomegalovirus exposure and HLA in healthy donors. Profiled with immunoSEQ multiplex PCR; TCRdb holds only in-frame clones, not every one. The sample lists some 330,000 clones; 80% to 90% were seen once. Sequenced input: PBMCs. These TCRs come from a woman aged 18-29 years in good health and CMV-seronegative. Both conserved end residues are part of each CDR3. A D gene is named only where the DNA matches it firmly. Some rows have no size entry. The others give once, few or many, or a class for an expanded clone.

CDR3 protein: CASSPPGSGTGGTDTQYF
CDR3 DNA: TGTGCCAGCTCACCACCGGGTAGCGGGACAGGGGGCACAGATACGCAGTATTTT
V gene: TRBV18
clone size: .
J gene: TRBJ2-3
D gene: TRBD1

CDR3 protein: CATDKGQLSSVTYEQYF
CDR3 DNA: TGTGCCACCGATAAGGGCCAACTTTCTAGCGTTACTTACGAGCAGTACTTC
V gene: TRBV15
clone size: .
J gene: TRBJ2-7
D gene: .

CDR3 protein: CASSPSTSGVSTDTQYF
CDR3 DNA: TGTGCCAGCAGCCCCTCGACAAGCGGGGTAAGCACAGATACGCAGTATTTT
V gene: TRBV7-9
clone size: .
J gene: TRBJ2-3
D gene: TRBD2

CDR3 protein: CASSTLTGGKDNEQFF
CDR3 DNA: TGTGCCAGCAGCACGCTGACAGGGGGAAAAGACAATGAGCAGTTCTTC
V gene: TRBV5-4
clone size: .
J gene: TRBJ2-1
D gene: TRBD1

CDR3 protein: CASSLATANYGYTF
CDR3 DNA: TGTGCCAGCAGCTTAGCGACAGCCAACTATGGCTACACCTTC
V gene: TRBV7-9
clone size: few
J gene: TRBJ1-2
D gene: .

CDR3 protein: CASSRIWLAGVDEQYF
CDR3 DNA: TGTGCCAGTAGTCGAATCTGGCTAGCGGGAGTAGACGAGCAGTACTTC
V gene: TRBV19
clone size: .
J gene: TRBJ2-7
D gene: TRBD2

CDR3 protein: CASSGTGTSNEKLFF
CDR3 DNA: TGTGCCAGCAGCGGGACCGGGACTTCAAATGAAAAACTGTTTTTT
V gene: TRBV9
clone size: .
J gene: TRBJ1-4
D gene: .

CDR3 protein: CASSLTGYSGNTIYF
CDR3 DNA: TGTGCCAGCAGTTTAACAGGGTACTCTGGAAACACCATATATTTT
V gene: TRBV27
clone size: .
J gene: TRBJ1-3
D gene: .

CDR3 protein: CASSQESGLAPNEQFF
CDR3 DNA: TGTGCCAGCAGCCAAGAGTCGGGACTAGCTCCCAATGAGCAGTTCTTC
V gene: TRBV4-2
clone size: .
J gene: TRBJ2-1
D gene: TRBD2

CDR3 protein: CASSPQGDQPQHF
CDR3 DNA: TGTGCCAGCTCTCCCCAGGGGGACCAGCCCCAGCATTTT
V gene: TRBV18
clone size: .
J gene: TRBJ1-5
D gene: TRBD1

CDR3 protein: CASSPLPSRANTEAFF
CDR3 DNA: TGTGCCAGCTCACCACTTCCGTCCAGGGCTAACACTGAAGCTTTCTTT
V gene: TRBV18
clone size: .
J gene: TRBJ1-1
D gene: .

CDR3 protein: CASSPPEPGQPQHF
CDR3 DNA: TGTGCCAGCAGCCCCCCCGAGCCGGGTCAGCCCCAGCATTTT
V gene: TRBV7-9
clone size: .
J gene: TRBJ1-5
D gene: .

CDR3 protein: CASSLPLAGLTDTQYF
CDR3 DNA: TGTGCCAGCAGCCTCCCCCTAGCGGGACTCACAGATACGCAGTATTTT
V gene: TRBV7-6
clone size: .
J gene: TRBJ2-3
D gene: TRBD2

CDR3 protein: CASSEAGQFYEQYF
CDR3 DNA: TGTGCCAGCAGTGAAGCGGGACAGTTCTACGAGCAGTACTTC
V gene: TRBV25-1
clone size: .
J gene: TRBJ2-7
D gene: .

CDR3 protein: CASSVGLAGYNEQFF
CDR3 DNA: TGTGCCAGCAGTGTAGGGCTAGCGGGATACAATGAGCAGTTCTTC
V gene: TRBV2
clone size: .
J gene: TRBJ2-1
D gene: TRBD2

CDR3 protein: CASSLYQSTDTQYF
CDR3 DNA: TGCGCCAGCAGCTTGTATCAGAGCACAGATACGCAGTATTTT
V gene: TRBV5-1
clone size: few
J gene: TRBJ2-3
D gene: .

CDR3 protein: CASSYEEGASYEQYF
CDR3 DNA: TGTGCCAGCAGTTACGAGGAAGGCGCCTCCTACGAGCAGTACTTC
V gene: TRBV6-5
clone size: once
J gene: TRBJ2-7
D gene: .

CDR3 protein: CASSLYVPTSGRPWGYEQYF
CDR3 DNA: TGTGCCAGCAGTTTATATGTCCCAACTAGCGGGAGGCCTTGGGGCTACGAGCAGTACTTC
V gene: TRBV28
clone size: .
J gene: TRBJ2-7
D gene: TRBD2

CDR3 protein: CASSSRTGDTEAFF
CDR3 DNA: TGTGCCAGCAGTTCCAGGACGGGGGACACTGAAGCTTTCTTT
V gene: TRBV27
clone size: .
J gene: TRBJ1-1
D gene: .

CDR3 protein: CASSMSSDRGSNQPQHF
CDR3 DNA: TGTGCCAGCAGCATGAGCAGCGACAGGGGTAGCAATCAGCCCCAGCATTTT
V gene: TRBV13
clone size: .
J gene: TRBJ1-5
D gene: TRBD1

CDR3 protein: CSVWTPQETQYF
CDR3 DNA: TGCAGCGTCTGGACACCCCAAGAGACCCAGTACTTC
V gene: TRBV29-1
clone size: .
J gene: TRBJ2-5
D gene: .

CDR3 protein: CASSFDRGLSYEQYF
CDR3 DNA: TGCGCCAGCAGCTTCGACAGGGGACTCTCCTACGAGCAGTACTTC
V gene: TRBV5-1
clone size: .
J gene: TRBJ2-7
D gene: TRBD1

CDR3 protein: CASSPHGVPEAFF
CDR3 DNA: TGTGCCAGCAGCCCCCACGGGGTCCCTGAAGCTTTCTTT
V gene: TRBV7-2
clone size: .
J gene: TRBJ1-1
D gene: .

CDR3 protein: CASRLYGTDTQYF
CDR3 DNA: TGTGCCAGCAGACTATACGGCACAGATACGCAGTATTTT
V gene: TRBV27
clone size: once
J gene: TRBJ2-3
D gene: .

CDR3 protein: CASSQGAKWEGNTIYF
CDR3 DNA: TGCGCCAGCAGCCAAGGGGCGAAGTGGGAGGGAAACACCATATATTTT
V gene: TRBV4-3
clone size: .
J gene: TRBJ1-3
D gene: .

CDR3 protein: CAIRVRTSGSYNEQFF
CDR3 DNA: TGTGCCATCAGAGTAAGGACTAGCGGCTCCTACAATGAGCAGTTCTTC
V gene: TRBV10-3
clone size: few
J gene: TRBJ2-1
D gene: TRBD2

CDR3 protein: CASSQEQAYLGNTIYF
CDR3 DNA: TGTGCCAGCAGCCAAGAACAGGCATACCTCGGAAACACCATATATTTT
V gene: TRBV4-2
clone size: .
J gene: TRBJ1-3
D gene: .

CDR3 protein: CASSLASGSYEQYF
CDR3 DNA: TGTGCCAGCAGCTTAGCTAGCGGATCCTACGAGCAGTACTTC
V gene: TRBV11-3
clone size: .
J gene: TRBJ2-7
D gene: TRBD2

CDR3 protein: CASSLDVAGSQETQYF
CDR3 DNA: TGCGCCAGCAGCTTGGACGTAGCGGGGTCCCAAGAGACCCAGTACTTC
V gene: TRBV5-1
clone size: .
J gene: TRBJ2-5
D gene: TRBD2

CDR3 protein: CSVTDEQFF
CDR3 DNA: TGCAGCGTTACGGATGAGCAGTTCTTC
V gene: TRBV29-1
clone size: .
J gene: TRBJ2-1
D gene: .

CDR3 protein: CASSLASVYEQYF
CDR3 DNA: TGCGCCAGCAGCTTGGCTTCGGTCTACGAGCAGTACTTC
V gene: TRBV5-1
clone size: .
J gene: TRBJ2-7
D gene: .

CDR3 protein: CASSLEVDRGNTEAFF
CDR3 DNA: TGCGCCAGCAGCTTGGAAGTTGACAGGGGGAACACTGAAGCTTTCTTT
V gene: TRBV5-1
clone size: .
J gene: TRBJ1-1
D gene: TRBD1

CDR3 protein: CASSFSSGELFF
CDR3 DNA: TGTGCCAGCAGTTTTAGTTCCGGGGAGCTGTTTTTT
V gene: TRBV28
clone size: .
J gene: TRBJ2-2
D gene: .

CDR3 protein: CASSEEIGGNQPQHF
CDR3 DNA: TGTGCCAGCAGTGAAGAGATCGGGGGGAATCAGCCCCAGCATTTT
V gene: TRBV2
clone size: .
J gene: TRBJ1-5
D gene: .

CDR3 protein: CATSRQLGLAAAHTDTQYF
CDR3 DNA: TGTGCCACCAGCAGACAACTTGGGCTAGCGGCCGCACACACAGATACGCAGTATTTT
V gene: TRBV15
clone size: .
J gene: TRBJ2-3
D gene: TRBD2

CDR3 protein: CASSQGGHGNEKLFF
CDR3 DNA: TGCGCCAGCAGCCAAGGAGGACATGGTAATGAAAAACTGTTTTTT
V gene: TRBV4-1
clone size: few
J gene: TRBJ1-4
D gene: .

CDR3 protein: CAMQEGLAGAYNEQFF
CDR3 DNA: TGTGCCATGCAGGAGGGGCTAGCGGGAGCTTACAATGAGCAGTTCTTC
V gene: TRBV10-3
clone size: .
J gene: TRBJ2-1
D gene: TRBD2

CDR3 protein: CASLSGTMNTEAFF
CDR3 DNA: TGTGCCAGTCTCTCAGGAACAATGAACACTGAAGCTTTCTTT
V gene: TRBV19
clone size: .
J gene: TRBJ1-1
D gene: .

CDR3 protein: CASSYSSSYEQYF
CDR3 DNA: TGTGCCAGCAGTTACTCATCTTCCTACGAGCAGTACTTC
V gene: TRBV6-6
clone size: .
J gene: TRBJ2-7
D gene: .

CDR3 protein: CASRVSMNTEAFF
CDR3 DNA: TGTGCCAGCAGGGTTAGCATGAACACTGAAGCTTTCTTT
V gene: TRBV2
clone size: .
J gene: TRBJ1-1
D gene: .

CDR3 protein: CASSRQAQEGYGYTF
CDR3 DNA: TGTGCCAGCAGTCGTCAGGCACAGGAAGGCTATGGCTACACCTTC
V gene: TRBV6-6
clone size: .
J gene: TRBJ1-2
D gene: .